Each of the 6 T cell receptor beta chains below was sequenced from the same sample in a study of shared clonotypes between healthy human individuals. Assay used: immunoSEQ multiplex PCR; TCRdb lists only in-frame clones, some missing. The sample consists of roughly 2.6 million clones, around nine tenths of them appearing once. Sequencing was carried out using naive CD4+ T cells sorted from blood. The subset is: CD45RA+ positively selected. The receptor source for this set is a man aged 18 to 35 in good health.

The V call is TRBV11-2, the J call TRBJ1-1; 7 bases fit TRBD1. V lost 6 bases and J lost 11; bases outside the gene matches: 9. The CDR3 length is 12 residues. Germline loops: CDR1 SGHAT, CDR2 FQNNGV. The CDR3 coding sequence is TGTGCCAGCAGTTTCGGACAGGTCGAGGCTTTCTTT. Its protein is CASSFGQVEAFF.

The chain links TRBV7-9 to TRBJ1-2; TRBD1 agrees at 7 bases. The CDR3 spans 13 residues. The germline V gene has CDR1 SEHNR and CDR2 FQNEAQ (reference sequence). V lost 4 bases to trimming and J lost 6 bases; unmatched junction nucleotides: 5. The CDR3 nucleotides are TGTGCCAGCAGCTCGGACAGGAAGGATGGCTACACCTTC. Translating it yields CASSSDRKDGYTF.

This sequence joins TRBV5-1 and TRBJ1-2, with D perhaps matching TRBD1 (6 bases). Germline CDR1 and CDR2: SGHRS and YFSETQ. There are 15 residues in the CDR3. The germline V and J ends were trimmed by 1 base and 3 bases, with 13 bases remaining between them. CDR3 loop: CASSLTTGTHYGYTF. The DNA of the CDR3 is TGCGCCAGCAGCTTGACGACAGGTACACACTATGGCTACACCTTC.

The rearrangement uses TRBV7-2 and TRBJ1-2; no clear D. V dropped 5 bases and J dropped 0 bases, with 10 bases sitting between them. Germline V lookup: CDR1 SGHTA, CDR2 FQGNSA. CDR3 size: 14 residues. CDR3 protein: CASSQSRSNYGYTF. In DNA, the CDR3 is TGTGCCAGCAGCCAGTCTCGGTCTAACTATGGCTACACCTTC.

This chain links TRBV10-3 with TRBJ2-5; D is ambiguous. CDR3 length: 14 amino acids. Germline V gives CDR1 ENHRY, CDR2 SYGVKD. V gave up 4 bases and J gave up 0 bases, with 9 bases separating them. In nucleotides, the CDR3 is TGTGCCATCAGTGTGCAGCCGTACCAAGAGACCCAGTACTTC. This encodes CAISVQPYQETQYF.

In its sample, this clone was seen once. The rearrangement links TRBV10-2 to TRBJ1-2; the D is unclear. CDR1 is WSHSY and CDR2 is SAAADI in the germline V gene. The CDR3 length is 14 residues. Trimming took 2 bases from V and 4 from J, leaving 11 bases between them. The DNA of the CDR3 is TGCGCCAGCAGTGAGATTATCAGGAGCTATGGCTACACCTTC. The encoded protein is CASSEIIRSYGYTF.